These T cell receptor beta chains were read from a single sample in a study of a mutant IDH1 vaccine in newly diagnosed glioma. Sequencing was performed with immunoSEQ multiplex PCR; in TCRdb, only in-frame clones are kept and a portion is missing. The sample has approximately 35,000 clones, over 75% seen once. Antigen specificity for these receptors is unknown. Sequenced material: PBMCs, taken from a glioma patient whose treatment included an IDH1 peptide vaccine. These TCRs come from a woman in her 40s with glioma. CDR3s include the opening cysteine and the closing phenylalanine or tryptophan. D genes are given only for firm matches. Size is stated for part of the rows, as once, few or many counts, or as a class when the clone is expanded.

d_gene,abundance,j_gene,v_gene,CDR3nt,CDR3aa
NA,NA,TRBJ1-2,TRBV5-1,TGCGCCAGCAGCCCCGGCGGGGCCCTCTATGGCTACACCTTC,CASSPGGALYGYTF
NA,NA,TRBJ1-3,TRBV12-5,TGTGCTAGTGGTTCCGAGGGAAACACCATATATTTT,CASGSEGNTIYF
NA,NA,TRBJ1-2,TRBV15,TGTGCCACCAGCCCCCGACTGACCCCGGGAGCTAACTATGGCTACACCTTC,CATSPRLTPGANYGYTF
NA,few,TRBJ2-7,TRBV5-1,TGCGCCAGCAGTACCGACGGCTACGAGCAGTACTTC,CASSTDGYEQYF
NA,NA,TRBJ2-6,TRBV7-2,TGTGCCAGCAGCTTAGGGGGATCTGGGGCCAACGTCCTGACTTTC,CASSLGGSGANVLTF
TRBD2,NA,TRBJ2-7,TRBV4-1,TGCGCCAGCAGCCCTAGCGGGATCTTGCTGGGGGAGCAGTACTTC,CASSPSGILLGEQYF
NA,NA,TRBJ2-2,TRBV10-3,TGTGCCATCAGTGAAAGCGGCAGAACGAACACCGGGGAGCTGTTTTTT,CAISESGRTNTGELFF
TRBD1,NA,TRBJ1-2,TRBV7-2,TGTGCCAGCAGCCCGGGACAGTCCCGCGGCTATGGCTACACCTTC,CASSPGQSRGYGYTF
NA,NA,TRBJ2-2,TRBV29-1,TGCAGCGTTGGGTGGCAGGGGAACACCGGGGAGCTGTTTTTT,CSVGWQGNTGELFF
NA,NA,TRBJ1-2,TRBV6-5,TGTGCCAGCAGTTACGTGGGACGGGACTATGGCTACACCTTC,CASSYVGRDYGYTF
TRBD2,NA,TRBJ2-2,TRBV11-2,TGTGCCAGCAGCCTCCTGGGGGGGAATCCCGGGGAGCTGTTTTTT,CASSLLGGNPGELFF
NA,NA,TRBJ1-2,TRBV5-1,TGCGCCAGCAGCCGGAACAGGGTTAACTATGGCTACACCTTC,CASSRNRVNYGYTF
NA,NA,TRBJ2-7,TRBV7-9,TGTGCCAGCAGCATTAACCCCACCCCGGACGAGCAGTACTTC,CASSINPTPDEQYF
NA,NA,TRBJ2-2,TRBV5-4,TGTGCCAGCAGCACAGGGACGGACTGGTACGACGGGGAGCTGTTTTTT,CASSTGTDWYDGELFF
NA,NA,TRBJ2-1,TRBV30,TGTGCCTGGAGACAGTACAATGAGCAGTTCTTC,CAWRQYNEQFF
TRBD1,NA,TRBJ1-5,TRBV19,TGTGCCAGTAGTATCTATGGGACAGAGTATAGCAATCAGCCCCAGCATTTT,CASSIYGTEYSNQPQHF
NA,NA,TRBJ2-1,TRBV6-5,TGTGCCAGCAGTTACTCTGGGGGGGGGCGGTATGAGCAGTTCTTC,CASSYSGGGRYEQFF
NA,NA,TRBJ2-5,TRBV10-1,TGCGCCAGCAGTGGGACAAGCGAAGGGGCCCAGTACTTC,CASSGTSEGAQYF
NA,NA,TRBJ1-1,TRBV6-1,TGTGCCAGCAAAGGGAACACTGAAGCTTTCTTT,CASKGNTEAFF
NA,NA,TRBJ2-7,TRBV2,TGTGCCAGCAGTTTTATGGAGGGTCACGAGCAGTACTTC,CASSFMEGHEQYF
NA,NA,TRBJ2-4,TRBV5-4,TGTGCCAGCAGCCCCCGGGACCCCGGGGGCAAAAACATTCAGTACTTC,CASSPRDPGGKNIQYF
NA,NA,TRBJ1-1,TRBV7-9,TGTGCCAGCAGCCGTGGCAGGGAGATAACTGAAGCTTTCTTT,CASSRGREITEAFF
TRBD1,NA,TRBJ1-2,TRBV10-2,TGCGCCAGCAGTCCCGGGACAGGGGGAACTCCGGATGGCTACACCTTC,CASSPGTGGTPDGYTF
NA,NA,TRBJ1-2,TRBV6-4,TGTGCCAGCAGGGAAACTGATACCGGGGAGGAGTATGGCTACACCTTC,CASRETDTGEEYGYTF
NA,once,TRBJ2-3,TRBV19,TGTGCCAGTAGTAGGCTAGCTGGAGATACGCAGTATTTT,CASSRLAGDTQYF
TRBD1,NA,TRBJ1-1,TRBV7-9,TGTGCCAGCAGCTTAGCCGGACAGGGGGGGACTGAAGCTTTCTTT,CASSLAGQGGTEAFF
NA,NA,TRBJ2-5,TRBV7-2,TGTGCCAGCAGCACCAGCGGAAGAGGGGAGACCCAGTACTTC,CASSTSGRGETQYF
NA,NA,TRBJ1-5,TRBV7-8,TGTGCCAGCAGCTTTGCCTCATCAAATCAGCCCCAGCATTTT,CASSFASSNQPQHF
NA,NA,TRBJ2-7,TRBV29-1,TGCAGCGCTTTAAGACAGGCTAGCTCCTACGAGCAGTACTTC,CSALRQASSYEQYF
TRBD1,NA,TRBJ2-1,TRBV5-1,TGCGCCAGCACGAAACAGACAGGGGCCTACAATGAGCAGTTCTTC,CASTKQTGAYNEQFF
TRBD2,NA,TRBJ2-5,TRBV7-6,TGTGCCAGCAGCTTAGGACTAGCGAGGAGAGAGACCCAGTACTTC,CASSLGLARRETQYF
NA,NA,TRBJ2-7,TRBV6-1,TGTGCCAGCACCCCGGAGGGGGCCGGCTCCTACGAGCAGTACTTC,CASTPEGAGSYEQYF
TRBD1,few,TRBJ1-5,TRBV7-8,TGTGCCAGCAGCGAGGACAGGGGGCGCATTCAGCCCCAGCATTTT,CASSEDRGRIQPQHF
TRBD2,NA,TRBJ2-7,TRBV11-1,TGTGCCAGCAGCCGCACCTGGGCTAGCGGGAGGGCCACGTACGAGCAGTACTTC,CASSRTWASGRATYEQYF
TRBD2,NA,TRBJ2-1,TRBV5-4,TGTGCCAGCAGCTCCCCAACTAGCGGGGGGGATTACAATGAGCAGTTCTTC,CASSSPTSGGDYNEQFF
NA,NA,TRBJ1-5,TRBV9,TGTGCCAGCAGCCCCGGATCCAATCAGCCCCAGCATTTT,CASSPGSNQPQHF
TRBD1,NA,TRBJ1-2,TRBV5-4,TGTGCCAGCAATCACCGGGACAGGGATGGCTACACCTTC,CASNHRDRDGYTF
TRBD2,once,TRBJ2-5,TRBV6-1,TGTGCCAGCAGCCTTCAGCGGGGGAAAGAGACCCAGTACTTC,CASSLQRGKETQYF
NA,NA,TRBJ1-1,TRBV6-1,TGTGCCAGCAGTGAATGGACGAACACTGAAGCTTTCTTT,CASSEWTNTEAFF
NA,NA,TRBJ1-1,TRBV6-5,TGTGCCAGCAACGTAGGGTGGGGTGGCACTGAAGCTTTCTTT,CASNVGWGGTEAFF
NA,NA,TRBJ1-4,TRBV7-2,TGTGCCAGCAGCTGGAACAGGGCCCCGAATGAAAAACTGTTTTTT,CASSWNRAPNEKLFF
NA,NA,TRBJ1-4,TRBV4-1,TGCGCCAGCAGCCAAGCACTGCTGGATGAAAAACTGTTTTTT,CASSQALLDEKLFF
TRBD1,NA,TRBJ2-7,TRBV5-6,TGTGCCAGCAGCTGGGGACAGGGGTCCTCCTACGAGCAGTACTTC,CASSWGQGSSYEQYF
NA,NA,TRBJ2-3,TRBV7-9,TGTGCCAGCGGCGCTGGGAGACGATGGTATTTT,CASGAGRRWYF
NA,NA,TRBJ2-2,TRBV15,TGTGCCACCAGCAGGGGCGCGAACACCGGGGAGCTGTTTTTT,CATSRGANTGELFF
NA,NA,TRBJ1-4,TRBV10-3,TGTGCCATCAGAGTCGGACCAAATGAAAAACTGTTTTTT,CAIRVGPNEKLFF
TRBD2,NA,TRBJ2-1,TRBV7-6,TGTGCCAGCAGCACCAGCGGGACTAGCGGGGTTTCCTACAATGAGCAGTTCTTC,CASSTSGTSGVSYNEQFF
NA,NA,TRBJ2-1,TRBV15,TGTGCCACCACCGGGACAAACCCTAGGGATGAGCAGTTCTTC,CATTGTNPRDEQFF
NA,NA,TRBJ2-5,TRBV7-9,TGTGCCAGCAACAAAAGGCAGGACCCGCTGTACTTC,CASNKRQDPLYF
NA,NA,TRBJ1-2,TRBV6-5,TGTGCCAGCAGTTACAGAGGTGGGGGGGCCTATGGCTACACCTTC,CASSYRGGGAYGYTF